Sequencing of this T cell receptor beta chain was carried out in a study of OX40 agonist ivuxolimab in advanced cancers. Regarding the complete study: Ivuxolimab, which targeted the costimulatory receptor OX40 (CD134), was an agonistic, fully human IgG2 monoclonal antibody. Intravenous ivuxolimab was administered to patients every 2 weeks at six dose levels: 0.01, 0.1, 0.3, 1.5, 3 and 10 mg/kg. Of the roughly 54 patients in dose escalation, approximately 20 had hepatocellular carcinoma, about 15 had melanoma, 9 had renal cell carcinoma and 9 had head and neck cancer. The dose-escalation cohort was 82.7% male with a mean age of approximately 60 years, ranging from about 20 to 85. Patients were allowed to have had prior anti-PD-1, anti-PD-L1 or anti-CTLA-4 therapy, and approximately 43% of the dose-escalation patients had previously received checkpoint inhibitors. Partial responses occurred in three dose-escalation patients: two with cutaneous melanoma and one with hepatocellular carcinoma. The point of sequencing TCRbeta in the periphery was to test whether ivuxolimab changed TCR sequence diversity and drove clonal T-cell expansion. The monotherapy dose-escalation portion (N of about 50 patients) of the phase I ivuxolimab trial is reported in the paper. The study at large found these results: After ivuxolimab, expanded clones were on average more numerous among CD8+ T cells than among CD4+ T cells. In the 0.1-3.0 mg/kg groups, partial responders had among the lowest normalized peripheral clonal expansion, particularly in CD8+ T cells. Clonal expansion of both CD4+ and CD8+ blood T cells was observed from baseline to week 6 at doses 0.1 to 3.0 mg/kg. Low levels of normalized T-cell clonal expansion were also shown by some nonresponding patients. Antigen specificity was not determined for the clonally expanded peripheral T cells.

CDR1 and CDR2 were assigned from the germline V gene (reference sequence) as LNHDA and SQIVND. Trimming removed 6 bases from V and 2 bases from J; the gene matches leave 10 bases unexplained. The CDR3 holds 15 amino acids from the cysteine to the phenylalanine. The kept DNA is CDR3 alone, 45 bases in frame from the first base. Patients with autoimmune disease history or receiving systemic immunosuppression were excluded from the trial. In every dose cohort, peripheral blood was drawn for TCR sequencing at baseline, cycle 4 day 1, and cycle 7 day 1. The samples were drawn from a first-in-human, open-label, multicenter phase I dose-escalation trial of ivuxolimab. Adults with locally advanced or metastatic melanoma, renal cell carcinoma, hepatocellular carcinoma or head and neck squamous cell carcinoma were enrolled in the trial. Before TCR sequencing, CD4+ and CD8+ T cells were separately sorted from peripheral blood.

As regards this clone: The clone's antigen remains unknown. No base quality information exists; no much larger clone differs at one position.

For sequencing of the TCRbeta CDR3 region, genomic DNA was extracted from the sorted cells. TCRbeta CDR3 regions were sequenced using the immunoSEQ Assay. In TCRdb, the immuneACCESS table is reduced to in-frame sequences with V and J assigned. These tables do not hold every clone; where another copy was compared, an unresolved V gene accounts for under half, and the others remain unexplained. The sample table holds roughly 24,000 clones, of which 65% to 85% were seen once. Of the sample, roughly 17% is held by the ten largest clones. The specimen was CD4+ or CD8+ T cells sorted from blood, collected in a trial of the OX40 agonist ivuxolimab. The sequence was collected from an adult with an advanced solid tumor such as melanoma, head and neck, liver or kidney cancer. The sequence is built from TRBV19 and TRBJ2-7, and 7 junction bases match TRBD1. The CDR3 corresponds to CASSLETGKTYEQYF. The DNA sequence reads TGTGCCAGTAGCCTCGAGACAGGGAAGACCTACGAGCAGTACTTC.